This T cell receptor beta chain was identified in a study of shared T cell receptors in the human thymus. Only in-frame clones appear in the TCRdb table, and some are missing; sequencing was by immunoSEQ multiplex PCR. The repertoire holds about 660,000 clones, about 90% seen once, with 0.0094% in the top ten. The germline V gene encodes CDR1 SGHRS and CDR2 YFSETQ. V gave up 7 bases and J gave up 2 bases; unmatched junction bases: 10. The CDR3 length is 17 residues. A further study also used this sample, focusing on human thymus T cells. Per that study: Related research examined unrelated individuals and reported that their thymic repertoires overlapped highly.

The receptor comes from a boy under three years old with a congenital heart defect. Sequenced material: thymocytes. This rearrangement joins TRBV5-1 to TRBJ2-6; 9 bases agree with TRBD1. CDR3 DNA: TGCGCCAGCCTACCGGGACAGGGATCCCCTGGGGCCAACGTCCTGACTTTC. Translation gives CASLPGQGSPGANVLTF. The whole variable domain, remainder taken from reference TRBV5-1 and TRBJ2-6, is KAGVTQTPRYLIKTRGQQVTLSCSPISGHRSVSWYQQTPGQGLQFLFEYFSETQRNKGNFPGRFSGRQFSNSRSEMNVSTLELGDSALYLCASLPGQGSPGANVLTFGAGSRLTVL.